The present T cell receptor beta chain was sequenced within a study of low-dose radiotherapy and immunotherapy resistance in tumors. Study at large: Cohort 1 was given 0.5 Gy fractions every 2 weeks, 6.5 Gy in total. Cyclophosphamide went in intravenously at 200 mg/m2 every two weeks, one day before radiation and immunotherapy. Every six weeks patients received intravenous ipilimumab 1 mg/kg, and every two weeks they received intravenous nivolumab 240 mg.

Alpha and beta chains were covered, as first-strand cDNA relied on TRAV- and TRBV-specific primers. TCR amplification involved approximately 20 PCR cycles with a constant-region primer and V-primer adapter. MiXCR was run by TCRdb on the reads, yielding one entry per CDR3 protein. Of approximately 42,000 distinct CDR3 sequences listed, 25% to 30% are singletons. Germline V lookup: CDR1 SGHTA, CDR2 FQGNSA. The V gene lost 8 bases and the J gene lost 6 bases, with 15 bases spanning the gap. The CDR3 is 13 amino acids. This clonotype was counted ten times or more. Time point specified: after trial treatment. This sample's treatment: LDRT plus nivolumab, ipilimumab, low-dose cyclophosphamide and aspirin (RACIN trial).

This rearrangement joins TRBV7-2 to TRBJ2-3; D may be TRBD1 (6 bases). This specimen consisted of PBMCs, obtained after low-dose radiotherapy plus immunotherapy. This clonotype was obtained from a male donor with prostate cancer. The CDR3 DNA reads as TGTGCCAGCGGGCCAGCAGGGGCGGATACGCAGTATTTT. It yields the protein CASGPAGADTQYF.